This TCR beta chain was found in a study of blood T cell repertoires in COVID-19. In the study's own analysis: Using reference gene primer amplification, nucleated cell counts were estimated. Method: immunoSEQ multiplex PCR; TCRdb's copy keeps in-frame clones and lacks some. V, J and clone size are those of that table, while D and trimming were read from the DNA. This sample yields tens of thousands of clones, of which roughly 90% are seen a single time; 3% to 3.5% belongs to the top ten. The CDR3 length is 14 residues. Per germline, CDR1 LGHDT and CDR2 YNNKEL (reference sequence). Between the trimmed V and J ends, which lost 3 bases and 4 bases, there was a span of 7 bases.

The sample consisted of peripheral blood. The chain is built from TRBV3-1 (or the pseudogene TRBV3-2) and TRBJ1-6; D is undetermined. The clonotype originates from a man in his fifties or sixties with acute or convalescent COVID-19. This chain's CDR3 is CASSHRGYNSPLHF. Here the CDR3 DNA reads TGTGCCAGCAGCCATCGCGGGTATAATTCACCCCTCCACTTT.